Listed below are T cell receptor beta chains from one sample, sequenced in a study of response to subunit inactivated influenza vaccine. In TCRdb, the RT-PCR reads were re-called with MiXCR into one record per CDR3 protein. Counted here are 650,000 to 850,000 distinct CDR3 sequences, more than 11% occurring once; the ten biggest clones make up 5.5% to 8%. The sample here was PBMCs from blood, taken 14 days before vaccination. The receptors were gathered from a man aged 50 or older who received an inactivated influenza vaccine. CDR3s include the opening cysteine and the closing phenylalanine or tryptophan. A D gene is named only where the DNA matches it firmly. Size values are once, few and many counts, or a class for expanded clones, and some rows have none.

CDR3 length | D gene | J gene | clone size | V gene | CDR3 protein | CDR3 DNA
16 | NA | TRBJ2-7 | few | TRBV6-5 | CASSSGHPKAGYEQYF | TGTGCCAGCAGTTCGGGACATCCGAAAGCTGGATACGAGCAGTACTTC
17 | TRBD2 | TRBJ2-5 | NA | TRBV7-2 | CASSLVPLAGGVETQYF | TGTGCCAGCAGCTTAGTTCCGCTAGCGGGGGGGGTAGAGACCCAGTACTTC
14 | TRBD2 | TRBJ2-1 | NA | TRBV12-3/TRBV12-4 | CASRTGTSDNEQFF | TGTGCCAGCCGCACCGGGACTAGCGACAATGAGCAGTTCTTC
15 | TRBD2 | TRBJ2-3 | many | TRBV29-1 | CSVEDRLALTDTQYF | TGCAGCGTTGAAGATCGACTAGCCCTCACAGATACGCAGTATTTT
13 | NA | TRBJ1-1 | few | TRBV20-1 | CSARQTWETEAFF | TGCAGTGCTAGACAGACCTGGGAGACTGAAGCTTTCTTT
10 | NA | TRBJ1-2 | once | TRBV20-1 | CSAFFYGYTF | TGCAGTGCTTTTTTCTATGGCTACACCTTC
16 | TRBD1 | TRBJ2-3 | NA | TRBV15 | CATSSPGTGIADTQYF | TGTGCCACCAGCAGCCCCGGGACAGGGATAGCAGATACGCAGTATTTT
19 | TRBD2 | TRBJ2-3 | few | TRBV11-2 | CASSLRASGRAFRTDTQYF | TGTGCCAGCAGCCTAAGAGCGAGCGGGAGGGCCTTCCGCACAGATACGCAGTATTTT
12 | TRBD1 | TRBJ2-7 | few | TRBV29-1 | CSAGTGTYEQYF | TGCAGCGCCGGGACAGGAACCTACGAGCAGTACTTC
15 | NA | TRBJ1-1 | NA | TRBV5-4 | CASSFRSGMNTEAFF | TGTGCCAGCAGCTTCAGATCCGGGATGAACACTGAAGCTTTCTTT
15 | TRBD2 | TRBJ2-7 | few | TRBV4-3 | CASSQDGAGGYEQYF | TGCGCCAGCAGCCAAGACGGAGCGGGAGGCTACGAGCAGTACTTC
14 | TRBD1 | TRBJ2-7 | few | TRBV5-1 | CASGRDRWDYEQYF | TGCGCCAGCGGCCGGGACAGGTGGGACTACGAGCAGTACTTC
14 | NA | TRBJ1-3 | NA | TRBV9 | CASSVEGSGNTIYF | TGTGCCAGCAGCGTGGAGGGATCTGGAAACACCATATATTTT
13 | NA | TRBJ2-5 | NA | TRBV20-1 | CSAKRTVQETQYF | TGCAGTGCAAAAAGGACAGTCCAAGAGACCCAGTACTTC
14 | NA | TRBJ2-1 | many | TRBV6-2/TRBV6-3 | CASSYVGPYNEQFF | TGTGCCAGCAGTTACGTGGGGCCGTACAATGAGCAGTTCTTC
14 | TRBD2 | TRBJ2-5 | NA | TRBV20-1 | CSALVAGGQETQYF | TGCAGTGCCCTCGTAGCGGGAGGCCAAGAGACCCAGTACTTC
14 | TRBD2 | TRBJ2-7 | NA | TRBV6-2/TRBV6-3 | CASSRLAGHYEQYF | TGTGCCAGCAGTAGACTAGCGGGGCACTACGAGCAGTATTTC
14 | NA | TRBJ2-7 | many | TRBV28 | CASTRQVGSYEQYF | TGTGCCAGCACCCGACAGGTGGGCTCCTACGAGCAGTACTTC
14 | NA | TRBJ2-3 | many | TRBV27 | CASSLFQSTDTQYF | TGTGCCAGCAGTTTATTTCAGAGCACAGATACGCAGTATTTT
14 | NA | TRBJ1-1 | many | TRBV20-1 | CSARDQQGNTEAFF | TGCAGTGCTAGAGATCAGCAGGGTAACACTGAAGCTTTCTTT
16 | TRBD1 | TRBJ1-1 | few | TRBV12-3/TRBV12-4 | CASSSLTGGINTEAFF | TGTGCCAGCAGTTCTTTGACAGGGGGCATTAACACTGAAGCTTTCTTT
16 | TRBD2 | TRBJ2-1 | few | TRBV4-2 | CASSPLAGGQGFEQFF | TGTGCCAGCAGCCCTCTAGCGGGGGGGCAAGGGTTTGAGCAGTTCTTC
12 | NA | TRBJ2-1 | NA | TRBV7-2 | CASSLDSGAQFF | TGTGCCAGCAGCTTAGATTCTGGCGCGCAGTTCTTC
15 | NA | TRBJ2-5 | NA | TRBV6-5 | CASSYGQITQETQYF | TGTGCCAGCAGTTACGGACAGATCACACAAGAGACCCAGTACTTC
15 | NA | TRBJ1-1 | many | TRBV4-1 | CASSHHPSWDTEAFF | TGCGCCAGCAGCCATCATCCAAGCTGGGATACTGAAGCTTTCTTT
10 | NA | TRBJ1-2 | many | TRBV29-1 | CSVDRDGYTF | TGCAGCGTTGACAGGGATGGCTACACCTTC
16 | TRBD2 | TRBJ2-1 | NA | TRBV4-1 | CASSQGGSGGYNEQFF | TGCGCCAGCAGCCAAGGGGGTAGCGGGGGCTACAATGAGCAGTTCTTC
14 | NA | TRBJ2-4 | NA | TRBV21-1 | CASSKAGEADIQYF | TGTGCCAGCAGCAAAGCCGGGGAGGCAGACATTCAGTACTTC
15 | NA | TRBJ2-1 | NA | TRBV7-2 | CASSLVGGQNNEQFF | TGTGCCAGCAGCTTAGTTGGCGGGCAAAACAATGAGCAGTTCTTC
17 | TRBD1 | TRBJ1-3 | few | TRBV5-1 | CASSPTGTGGSGNTIYF | TGCGCCAGCAGCCCTACCGGGACAGGGGGCTCTGGAAACACCATATATTTT
14 | TRBD1 | TRBJ2-7 | NA | TRBV6-2/TRBV6-3 | CASSTGTGWNEQYF | TGTGCCAGCAGTACCGGGACAGGGTGGAACGAGCAGTACTTC
12 | NA | TRBJ2-7 | NA | TRBV20-1 | CSARDSHYEQYF | TGCAGTGCTAGGGACAGCCACTACGAGCAGTACTTC
15 | TRBD1 | TRBJ2-3 | many | TRBV12-3/TRBV12-4 | CASRKTGGAFDTQYF | TGTGCCAGCAGGAAAACAGGGGGCGCTTTCGATACGCAGTATTTT
15 | NA | TRBJ2-1 | few | TRBV18 | CASSPPGDSNNEQFF | TGTGCCAGCTCACCACCGGGAGATAGCAACAATGAGCAGTTCTTC
15 | NA | TRBJ1-3 | few | TRBV28 | CASSWQGLGGNTIYF | TGTGCCAGCAGTTGGCAGGGGCTGGGTGGAAACACCATATATTTT
16 | NA | TRBJ2-3 | NA | TRBV20-1 | CSARDVREVVKDTQYF | TGCAGTGCTAGAGATGTGAGGGAGGTAGTTAAAGATACGCAGTATTTT
15 | TRBD2 | TRBJ2-3 | NA | TRBV28 | CASSALAGATDTQYF | TGTGCCAGCAGCGCGCTAGCGGGAGCCACAGATACGCAGTATTTT
13 | NA | TRBJ2-2 | NA | TRBV24-1 | CATSDIVGGELFF | TGTGCCACCAGTGACATAGTTGGCGGGGAGCTGTTTTTT
16 | TRBD1 | TRBJ1-4 | NA | TRBV12-3/TRBV12-4 | CASSQGTAPTNEKLFF | TGTGCCAGCAGTCAAGGGACAGCCCCAACTAATGAAAAACTGTTTTTT
15 | NA | TRBJ1-5 | few | TRBV6-2/TRBV6-3 | CASSYFHRPEEPQHF | TGTGCCAGCAGTTACTTCCACAGGCCCGAGGAGCCCCAGCATTTT
15 | TRBD1 | TRBJ2-2 | few | TRBV7-2 | CASSARQGNAGELFF | TGTGCCAGCAGCGCCCGACAGGGTAACGCCGGGGAGCTGTTTTTT
16 | NA | TRBJ1-2 | many | TRBV5-6 | CASIRTFNTRGLGYTF | TGTGCCAGCATCCGAACGTTTAATACGAGGGGATTAGGCTACACCTTC